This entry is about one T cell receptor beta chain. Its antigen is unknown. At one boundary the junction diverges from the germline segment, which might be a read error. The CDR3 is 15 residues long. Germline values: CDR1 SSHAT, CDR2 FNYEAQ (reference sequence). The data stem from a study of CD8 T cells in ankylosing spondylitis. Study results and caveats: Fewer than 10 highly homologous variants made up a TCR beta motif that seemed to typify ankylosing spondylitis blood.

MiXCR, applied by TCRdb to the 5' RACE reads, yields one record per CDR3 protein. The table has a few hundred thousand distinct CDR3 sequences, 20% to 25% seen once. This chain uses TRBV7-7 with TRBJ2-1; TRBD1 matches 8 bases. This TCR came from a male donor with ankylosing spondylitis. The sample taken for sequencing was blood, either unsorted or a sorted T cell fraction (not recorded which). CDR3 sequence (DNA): TGTGCTAGCAGCATAGCGGACAGGGCCTACAATGAGCAGTTCTTC. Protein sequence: CASSIADRAYNEQFF.